One sample yielded the 24 T cell receptor beta chains listed below, sequenced in a study of blood T cell repertoires in COVID-19. The protocol was immunoSEQ multiplex PCR, while the TCRdb copy is restricted to in-frame clones and leaves out a portion. The top ten clones hold 1% to 1.5% of a sample with about 380,000 clones, roughly 90% of them seen once. The sample taken for sequencing was peripheral blood. Receptor source: a man between 35 and 55 years old with acute or convalescent COVID-19.

The count of this clone is one. The CDR3 sequence is CATRGTGVETQYF. For the CDR3, the DNA is TGTGCCACCCGGGGTACGGGAGTGGAGACCCAGTACTTC. The rearrangement uses TRBV10-3 and TRBJ2-5; possibly TRBD2 for D (6 bases). The V end was cut by 10 bases, the J end by 5 bases, with 17 bases between. CDR3 length equals 13 residues. Germline V lookup: CDR1 ENHRY, CDR2 SYGVKD.

The chain has TRBV18 and TRBJ1-1; TRBD1 matches at 10 bases. The trim removed 6 bases at V and 5 bases at J, leaving 9 bases unmatched. In germline, CDR1 is KGHSH, CDR2 LQKENI. This CDR3 region has 15 residues. In DNA, the CDR3 is TGTGCCAGCTCCGAACGACAGGGGGCGCGGACTGAAGCTTTCTTT. Protein sequence: CASSERQGARTEAFF. The full variable domain, in which reference TRBV18 and TRBJ1-1 provide the parts outside the CDR3, is NAGVMQNPRHLVRRRGQEARLRCSPMKGHSHVYWYRQLPEEGLKFMVYLQKENIIDESGMPKERFSAEFPKEGPSILRIQQVVRGDSAAYFCASSERQGARTEAFFGQGTRLTVV.

V usage is TRBV5-6 and J usage is TRBJ1-1; TRBD1 is a possible D gene (5 bases). Per the germline V gene, CDR1 is SGHDT and CDR2 is YYEEEE. V lost 0 bases to trimming and J lost 2 bases, with 11 bases between them. This CDR3 has 15 amino acids. CDR3 bases: TGTGCCAGCAGCTTGGGGATAGGGGTTAACACTGAAGCTTTCTTT. It specifies CASSLGIGVNTEAFF.

V and J are TRBV10-3 and TRBJ1-5; weak D call: TRBD1 (6 bases). CDR1 ENHRY and CDR2 SYGVKD come from the germline V gene. This CDR3 spans 15 amino acids. The germline V and J ends were trimmed by 3 bases and 2 bases, with 11 bases remaining between them. The CDR3 spells CAISDFRTGNQPQHF. CDR3 sequence (DNA): TGTGCCATCAGTGATTTTCGGACAGGCAATCAGCCCCAGCATTTT.

This chain uses TRBV7-3 with TRBJ2-3; a possible D gene is TRBD2 (6 bases). Between the trimmed V and J ends, which lost 3 bases and 5 bases, there was a span of 15 bases. The CDR3 sequence is 15 residues long. Germline CDR1 and CDR2: SGHTA and FQGTGA. DNA for the CDR3: TGTGCCAGCAGCTTGGGTAGCGGCCGTGTAGATACGCAGTATTTT. Its translation is CASSLGSGRVDTQYF. The whole variable domain, remainder taken from reference TRBV7-3 and TRBJ2-3, is GAGVSQTPSNKVTEKGKYVELRCDPISGHTALYWYRQSLGQGPEFLIYFQGTGAADDSGLPNDRFFAVRPEGSVSTLKIQRTERGDSAVYLCASSLGSGRVDTQYFGPGTRLTVL.

The chain recombines TRBV6-2 or TRBV6-3 with TRBJ1-5, with D possibly being TRBD1 (6 bases). Trimming cost V 2 bases and J 11 bases, with 19 bases left between them. There are 15 residues in the CDR3. Germline loops: CDR1 MNHEY, CDR2 SVGEGT. The CDR3 region is CASSYVRGAPPAQHF. CDR3 sequence (DNA): TGTGCCAGCAGTTACGTTCGGGGGGCTCCCCCGGCCCAGCATTTT.

The V call is TRBV28, the J call TRBJ1-3, with D uncertain. V gave up 8 bases and J gave up 3 bases, with 11 bases separating them. This CDR3 contains 13 residues. Germline assignment: CDR1 MDHEN and CDR2 SYDVKM. CDR3: CASLAGSGNTIYF. The DNA of the CDR3 is TGTGCCAGCTTGGCGGGGAGTGGAAACACCATATATTTT.

The genes are TRBV5-6 and TRBJ1-1; 7 bases are a match to TRBD1. The J segment lost 5 bases and the V segment lost 5 bases, leaving 6 bases of the junction unmatched. Germline CDR1 and CDR2: SGHDT and YYEEEE. The CDR3 sequence is 13 residues long. CDR3 amino acids: CASSRTGLTEAFF. The CDR3 DNA reads TGTGCCAGCAGTCGGACAGGCTTAACTGAAGCTTTCTTT.

The chain couples TRBV5-4 to TRBJ2-1; D possibly corresponds to TRBD2 (6 bases). The CDR3 has 17 residues. The ends were cut back, 3 bases at V and 0 bases at J, with 16 bases in the middle. The V gene's germline CDR1 is SGHNT and CDR2 YYREEE (reference sequence). This CDR3 reads CASSSRGRGSSYNEQFF. In DNA, the CDR3 is TGTGCCAGCAGCTCCCGAGGACGGGGGAGCTCCTACAATGAGCAGTTCTTC.

The count of this clone is one. V and J are TRBV28 and TRBJ1-4; the D is unclear. This CDR3 has 15 residues. V shed 2 bases and J shed 2 bases, with 9 bases lying between them. Germline V gives CDR1 MDHEN, CDR2 SYDVKM. The CDR3: CASSLGEWTNEKLFF. In DNA, the CDR3 is TGTGCCAGCAGTTTAGGGGAGTGGACTAATGAAAAACTGTTTTTT.

This chain links TRBV6-5 with TRBJ1-2, with a weak D call TRBD1 (5 bases). Trimming stripped 4 bases from V and 4 bases from J, with 13 bases between. Germline-derived CDR1 and CDR2 are MNHEY and SVGAGI. The CDR3 has 14 residues. Here the CDR3 reads CASSLVRQSYGYTF. DNA for the CDR3: TGTGCCAGCAGTTTAGTCCGACAGTCCTATGGCTACACCTTC.

The gene calls are TRBV5-6 and TRBJ1-2, with a possible D match to TRBD1 (6 bases). The V end lost 4 bases, the J end lost 7 bases, and 20 bases lay between the germline ends. Germline CDR1 SGHDT, CDR2 YYEEEE. The CDR3 consists of 15 residues. CDR3 in amino acids: CASSPGAGTSVGYTF. CDR3 DNA sequence: TGTGCCAGCAGCCCAGGGGCAGGGACCTCCGTTGGCTACACCTTC. The whole variable domain, filled in from reference TRBV5-6 and TRBJ1-2, reads DAGVTQSPTHLIKTRGQQVTLRCSPKSGHDTVSWYQQALGQGPQFIFQYYEEEERQRGNFPDRFSGHQFPNYSSELNVNALLLGDSALYLCASSPGAGTSVGYTFGSGTRLTVV.

The chain is built from TRBV2 and TRBJ2-2, with TRBD2 as a possible D gene (6 bases). The germline V gene encodes CDR1 SNHLY and CDR2 FYNNEI. This CDR3 comprises 16 residues. The ends were cut back, 5 bases at V and 6 bases at J, with 19 bases in the middle. In DNA, the CDR3 is TGTGCCAGCAGTTCCAGGTTGGAGGGCGCAGCCGGGGAGCTGTTTTTT. Its translation: CASSSRLEGAAGELFF.

This clone was seen just once. Additional DNA sequences in this sample encode the identical CDR3. The chain carries TRBV11-2 and TRBJ2-2, with 9 bases fitting TRBD1. The J segment lost 4 bases and the V segment lost 5 bases, leaving 5 bases of the junction unmatched. Germline loops: CDR1 SGHAT, CDR2 FQNNGV. This CDR3 spans 15 amino acids. This CDR3 is CASSPGQGLTGELFF. CDR3 in DNA: TGTGCCAGCAGCCCGGGACAGGGTCTCACCGGGGAGCTGTTTTTT.

The chain combines TRBV9 with TRBJ2-1; 8 bases map to TRBD1. V was clipped by 4 bases and J by 0 bases; unmatched bases: 3. CDR1 and CDR2 (germline): SGDLS, YYNGEE. This CDR3 has 15 amino acids. The DNA of the CDR3 is TGTGCCAGCAGCCCACAGGGGGGCTCCTACAATGAGCAGTTCTTC. It specifies CASSPQGGSYNEQFF.

A remark on this clone: One junction end disagrees with the germline gene, perhaps due to a read error. This rearrangement joins TRBV6-5 to TRBJ2-1, with 7 bases lining up with TRBD2. The CDR3 is 13 residues long. Germline V gives CDR1 MNHEY, CDR2 SVGAGI. The CDR3 DNA reads TGTGCCAGCAGTTACTCGAGGGACTACGGGCTTATCTTC. Protein sequence: CASSYSRDYGLIF.

The chain couples TRBV10-2 to TRBJ1-4; D gene ambiguous. Germline loops: CDR1 WSHSY, CDR2 SAAADI. The CDR3 has 14 residues. With 5 bases removed from V and 7 bases from J, the gap between germline ends came to 14 bases. In nucleotides, the CDR3 is TGCGCCAGCAGTCTAACCCGCCCAGGTGAAAAACTGTTTTTT. Its protein is CASSLTRPGEKLFF.

The chain links TRBV7-2 to TRBJ2-1, with TRBD2 matching 10 bases. This CDR3 comprises 15 residues. Per the germline V gene, CDR1 is SGHTA and CDR2 is FQGNSA. V lost 6 bases, J lost 9 bases, and 11 bases stayed unmatched. This CDR3 is CASSLSGGATVEQFF. The DNA for the CDR3 is TGTGCCAGCAGTTTAAGCGGGGGGGCCACGGTTGAGCAGTTCTTC.

The V call is TRBV28, the J call TRBJ2-5; 9 bases fit TRBD1. Germline-derived CDR1 and CDR2 are MDHEN and SYDVKM. The CDR3 has 14 amino acids. Trimming took 6 bases from V and 4 from J; bases not matched to a gene: 6. The CDR3 nucleotides are TGTGCCAGCAGGGGGACAGGGAAGAGAGAGACCCAGTACTTC. It specifies CASRGTGKRETQYF.

This rearrangement joins TRBV11-3 to TRBJ2-1; 10 positions match TRBD1. This CDR3 region has 15 residues. The V gene end was trimmed by 3 bases and the J gene end by 9 bases; junction bases not matched to a gene: 8. In germline, CDR1 is SGHNT, CDR2 YENEEA. CDR3 loop: CASSLGTGEGGEQFF. The DNA for the CDR3 is TGTGCCAGCAGCTTGGGGACAGGGGAAGGTGGTGAGCAGTTCTTC.

This chain links TRBV21-1 with TRBJ2-7; TRBD2 is the table's D call and was not checked against the DNA. TRBV21-1 is a recognized pseudogene. The CDR3 covers 16 residues. In DNA, the CDR3 is TGTGCCAGCAGCAAAGAGGCGGGGACGACACGCTACGAGCAGTACTTC. This translates into CASSKEAGTTRYEQYF.

This rearrangement joins TRBV5-1 to TRBJ2-1; D perhaps matches TRBD2 (6 bases). In germline, CDR1 is SGHRS, CDR2 YFSETQ. Between the trimmed V and J ends, which lost 4 bases and 5 bases, there was a span of 16 bases. This CDR3 has 15 residues. CDR3 sequence (DNA): TGCGCCAGCAGCACGCCGGGACTCGTTAACAATGAGCAGTTCTTC. Translating it yields CASSTPGLVNNEQFF.

This clone was observed a few times. The V and J genes are TRBV19 and TRBJ1-1, with 8 bases fitting TRBD1. V was clipped by 6 bases and J by 4 bases; unmatched bases: 4. The CDR3 sequence is 13 residues long. Germline V gene data show CDR1 as LNHDA and CDR2 as SQIVND (reference sequence). This chain's CDR3 is CASRDRVGTEAFF. In DNA form, the CDR3 reads TGTGCCAGTAGGGACAGGGTAGGCACTGAAGCTTTCTTT.

The chain employs TRBV7-6 and TRBJ1-3, with D hard to call. Germline V gene data show CDR1 as SGHVS and CDR2 as FNYEAQ. This CDR3 spans 14 amino acids. V lost 1 base and J 0 bases, leaving 4 bases between the germline ends. The CDR3 DNA is TGTGCCAGCAGCTTAGACAGCTCTGGAAACACCATATATTTT. It codes for CASSLDSSGNTIYF.